This T cell receptor (beta chain) was recovered during a study of T cell responses to AZD1222 COVID-19 vaccine (dated by TCRdb to 2020 to 2022). General notes on the study: Because spike-specific TCR depth and breadth did not differ between the two schedules, AZD1222 recipients who got a second dose at roughly 4 weeks were pooled with those who got a second dose at roughly 12 weeks. Trial participants were enrolled by age into 18-55, 56-69 and 70-plus year subgroups, with roughly 150, 30 and 60 TCR-sequenced participants respectively. A total of 230 to 250 trial participants underwent TCR sequencing, of whom about 200 had received two doses of AZD1222 and around 25 had received two doses of the MenACWY control vaccine. Broader findings and caveats from the paper: In the small 56-69-year group, the increase in depth fell short of significance, most likely because of low power. Participants were mostly white British, with more females than males. The authors suggested clonal diversity may have been underestimated. Epitopes outside the regions mutated in the B.1.351 and B.1.1.7 variants were reportedly recognized by nearly half of the unique spike-specific TCRs. After two AZD1222 doses, both the breadth and the depth of spike-specific TCRs were significantly higher than at day 0 and than in MenACWY recipients. Vaccine-associated CD4 TCRs spanned the whole spike protein, with dominant responses in regions 160-218 and 743-854. Because no samples from the day 14 peak response were available, repertoires could be characterized only after the peak T cell response. Only five or six AZD1222 recipients were SARS-CoV-2 seropositive at baseline, limiting conclusions about previously exposed vaccinees.

The time point label on this specimen signifies: baseline before first vaccination. Samples from vaccinated people were obtained from the UK trials COV001 and COV002, which included a single-blind randomized controlled phase 2/3 trial of AZD1222 (ChAdOx1 nCoV-19) in healthy adults. Trial participant PBMC samples were collected at day 0 and day 28 after the second dose for TCRbeta chain sequencing. The CDR3 regions of human TCRbeta chains were analyzed by immunosequencing. As for the original processing: TCRs in the repertoires were matched against a reference library of SARS-CoV-2-specific TCRs that had been generated with the MIRA antigen-specificity platform. Breadth meant the fraction of unique TCRs that were SARS-CoV-2-associated, whereas depth meant the fraction of total T cells that were SARS-CoV-2-associated. Each spike-specific TCR was assigned to its reactive spike region and to a CD4 or CD8 class using the MIRA data. Log10-transformed breadth and depth values were compared by one-way ANOVA with Sidak's multiple comparisons tests. This is the immuneACCESS table as TCRdb keeps it, with only in-frame sequences that have V and J called. A part of the clones is gone; compared with another copy, unresolved V genes explain less than half, and the rest is unexplained. Clone size and the V and J calls come from that table; the DNA yielded D and trimming. The sample table records over 100,000 clones; roughly 84% of these occur just once. Jointly, the top ten make up approximately 15% of the sample.

For this clone: The antigen it recognizes is unknown. No quality values exist for individual bases; no much larger clone is one base distant.

Germline trimming: 0 bases from V, 1 base from J; junction bases outside gene matches: 6. Based on the germline V gene, the CDR1 and CDR2 sequences are SGDLS and YYNGEE. There are 17 amino acids in the CDR3, from cysteine to phenylalanine inclusive. The entry retains the CDR3 DNA only, 51 bases that are in frame from base 1. Sequencing used peripheral blood, obtained on day 0 of AZD1222 vaccination. The clonotype comes from an adult in good health. The sequence joins TRBV9 to TRBJ2-3, with 9 bases aligning to TRBD2. This receptor has the CDR3 CASSVDGAGGGTDTQYF. The DNA is as follows: TGTGCCAGCAGCGTAGATGGAGCGGGGGGAGGCACAGATACGCAGTATTTT.